Shown below are 28 T cell receptor beta chains from a single sample sequenced in a study of vaccination effects on CD4 cells after COVID-19. The assay was immunoSEQ multiplex PCR, and TCRdb's table has in-frame clones only and misses some. The top ten hold about 11% of the sample, which has about 27,000 clones, 65% to 75% seen once. Within the ViraFEST assay, antigen-specific CD4+ T cells underwent expansion with viral peptide pools prior to sequencing. Having been cultured for roughly 11 days, the cells underwent CD4+ T cell isolation. Nucleocapsid antibodies stayed negative before and after vaccination, showing no earlier SARS-CoV-2 infection. These TCRs' antigens remain unknown. Here the sequenced sample was CD4+ T cells from PBMCs cultured with SARS-CoV-2 spike peptides, taken before COVID-19 vaccination. The receptors derive from a human donor who received a COVID-19 vaccine.

This chain joins TRBV5-1 and TRBJ2-2, with D perhaps assigned TRBD1 or TRBD2 (5 bases each). Trimming took 4 bases from V and 3 from J, leaving 19 bases between them. The V gene's germline CDR1 is SGHRS and CDR2 YFSETQ. The CDR3 totals 17 residues. The CDR3 spells CASSRDVTGTHTGELFF. Here the CDR3 DNA reads TGCGCCAGCAGCCGCGACGTGACCGGGACCCACACCGGGGAGCTGTTTTTT.

The genes are TRBV7-2 and TRBJ2-1; 9 positions agree with TRBD2. The length of the CDR3 is 15 residues. Germline V gene sequence: CDR1 SGHTA, CDR2 FQGNSA. Trimming removed 1 base from V and 7 bases from J; junction bases left unmatched: 5. The CDR3 here is CASSLVASGNNEQFF. CDR3 in DNA: TGTGCCAGCAGCTTAGTGGCTAGCGGGAATAATGAGCAGTTCTTC.

This rearrangement joins TRBV19 to TRBJ1-1; 9 bases line up with TRBD1. This CDR3 has 13 residues. V was pared by 6 bases and J by 7 bases, with 6 bases of the junction left unmatched. The germline V gene has CDR1 LNHDA and CDR2 SQIVND (reference sequence). CDR3 coding DNA: TGTGCCAGTAGGAGAGGACAGGGGTTTGAAGCTTTCTTT. This codes for CASRRGQGFEAFF.

The V and J genes are TRBV2 and TRBJ2-5; D is perhaps TRBD2 (5 bases). Trimming pared 7 bases from V and 5 bases from J, leaving 17 bases between. Germline V gene data show CDR1 as SNHLY and CDR2 as FYNNEI. The length of the CDR3 is 14 residues. The CDR3 sequence is CASILDYSEETQYF. For the CDR3, the DNA is TGTGCCAGCATTTTAGACTACAGCGAGGAGACCCAGTACTTC.

The chain is built from TRBV5-5 and TRBJ1-2; D gene uncertain. CDR3 length: 14 amino acids. V lost 1 base and J 1 base, leaving 8 bases between the germline ends. Germline V gene sequence: CDR1 SGHKS, CDR2 YYEKEE (reference sequence). The CDR3 DNA reads TGTGCCAGCAGCTTGTTAGGAGGTAACTATGGCTACACCTTC. Translated, it gives CASSLLGGNYGYTF.

In its sample, this clone was seen a few times. This CDR3 reads CASIHWGRSAGNTIYF. The DNA for the CDR3 is TGTGCCAGCATCCACTGGGGTCGTTCGGCTGGAAACACCATATATTTT. The chain combines TRBV6-4 with TRBJ1-3, with no clear D. This CDR3 has 16 amino acids. Germline V gene data show CDR1 as MRHNA and CDR2 as SNTAGT. With 7 bases removed from V and 2 bases from J, the gap between germline ends came to 18 bases.

The chain employs TRBV6-5 and TRBJ1-5, with 11 bases that match TRBD1. V dropped 6 bases and J dropped 3; count of bases not matched to a gene: 4. This CDR3 comprises 15 residues. The germline V gene has CDR1 MNHEY and CDR2 SVGAGI. This CDR3 is CASSRDRGTNQPQHF. CDR3 nucleotide sequence: TGTGCCAGCAGCCGGGACAGGGGGACCAATCAGCCCCAGCATTTT.

CDR3: CASSVVAGGIYNEQFF. CDR3 nucleotide sequence: TGTGCCAGCAGCGTCGTAGCGGGAGGGATTTACAATGAGCAGTTCTTC. This chain joins TRBV5-4 and TRBJ2-1; 11 bases line up with TRBD2. CDR1 is SGHNT and CDR2 is YYREEE in the germline V gene (reference sequence). V was pared by 4 bases and J by 4 bases, with 7 bases of the junction left unmatched. The CDR3 runs to 16 residues.

In its sample, this clone was seen a few times. This rearrangement joins TRBV20-1 to TRBJ1-2; D call uncertain. V was trimmed by 3 bases and J by 7 bases, leaving 12 bases between them. The germline V gene encodes CDR1 DFQATT and CDR2 SNEGSKA (reference sequence). CDR3 length: 12 amino acids. The CDR3 is CSASLESGGYTF. The CDR3 DNA sequence: TGCAGTGCTAGTCTGGAGTCGGGTGGCTACACCTTC.

The chain links TRBV28 to TRBJ1-2; D might be TRBD1 (5 bases). Germline V gene lookup returns CDR1 MDHEN and CDR2 SYDVKM. The CDR3 is 17 residues long. The V and J ends lost 4 bases and 1 base respectively, with 19 bases between them. The CDR3 coding sequence is TGTGCCAGCAGTTCCCCCTACGGGGACTTTAGTAACTATGGCTACACCTTC. Translation gives CASSSPYGDFSNYGYTF.

In DNA form, the CDR3 reads TGCGCCAGCAGCTTCGGGAGTCGAACAGATACGCAGTATTTT. Translated: CASSFGSRTDTQYF. The V and J genes are TRBV5-1 and TRBJ2-3; weak D call: TRBD2 (6 bases). Germline V gene sequence: CDR1 SGHRS, CDR2 YFSETQ. The CDR3 has 14 residues. V lost 2 bases and J 3 bases, leaving 10 bases between the germline ends.

The chain couples TRBV11-2 to TRBJ2-5; a weak D match, TRBD2 (5 bases). Germline V gives CDR1 SGHAT, CDR2 FQNNGV. V lost 0 bases, J lost 2 bases, and 10 bases lay in between. The length of the CDR3 is 15 residues. The chain's CDR3 is CASSLEEGRQETQYF. The CDR3 nucleotides are TGTGCCAGCAGCTTAGAAGAGGGCCGACAAGAGACCCAGTACTTC.

The rearrangement links TRBV5-1 to TRBJ1-2; D might be TRBD1 (5 bases). The CDR3 sequence is 14 residues long. Germline V gives CDR1 SGHRS, CDR2 YFSETQ. Trimming left V 4 bases short and J 1 base short, with 11 bases between. The CDR3 bases are TGCGCCAGCAGCAGAGACAGCCATAACTATGGCTACACCTTC. Translating it yields CASSRDSHNYGYTF.

The chain recombines TRBV6-5 with TRBJ2-5, with D possibly TRBD1 on 6 matching bases. This CDR3 has 14 amino acids. Trimming shortened V by 8 bases and J by 0 bases, and 13 bases separated the two germline ends. Germline loops: CDR1 MNHEY, CDR2 SVGAGI. DNA for the CDR3: TGTGCCAGCTTTGGGGGCCTGTACCAAGAGACCCAGTACTTC. Translated: CASFGGLYQETQYF.

Only one count was recorded for this clone. This rearrangement joins TRBV19 to TRBJ1-5; possibly TRBD1 for D (6 bases). Germline V gene sequence: CDR1 LNHDA, CDR2 SQIVND (reference sequence). Trimming cost V 3 bases and J 5 bases, with 17 bases left between them. The CDR3 consists of 16 residues. The chain's CDR3 is CASSITITGYDQPQHF. Here the CDR3 DNA reads TGTGCCAGTAGTATTACTATAACAGGGTACGATCAGCCCCAGCATTTT.

The V call is TRBV10-3, the J call TRBJ1-6; 10 bases are a match to TRBD1. CDR3 length: 18 residues. The V gene end was trimmed by 0 bases and the J gene end by 0 bases; junction bases not matched to a gene: 2. Germline CDR1 ENHRY, CDR2 SYGVKD. The CDR3 sequence is CAISESDRGSSYNSPLHF. CDR3 bases: TGTGCCATCAGTGAGTCGGACAGGGGGAGCTCCTATAATTCACCCCTCCACTTT.

This chain uses TRBV6-5 with TRBJ1-5, with 10 bases fitting TRBD1. The V gene end was trimmed by 4 bases and the J gene end by 6 bases; junction bases not matched to a gene: 3. Germline values: CDR1 MNHEY, CDR2 SVGAGI. The length of the CDR3 is 14 residues. In DNA form, the CDR3 reads TGTGCCAGCAGTTTCCGGGACAGGGGTCAGCCCCAGCATTTT. It encodes CASSFRDRGQPQHF.

V is TRBV2 and J is TRBJ1-3, with D hard to call. This CDR3 spans 14 amino acids. Germline V lookup: CDR1 SNHLY, CDR2 FYNNEI. The V gene lost 7 bases and the J gene lost 1 base, with 11 bases spanning the gap. Here the CDR3 reads CASIGVGSGNTIYF. CDR3 nucleotides: TGTGCCAGCATCGGGGTCGGGTCTGGAAACACCATATATTTT.

The chain links TRBV24-1 to TRBJ1-2; 10 bases agree with TRBD1. Looked up from germline, CDR1 is KGHDR and CDR2 is SFDVKD. The V and J ends lost 3 bases and 2 bases, in that order; junction bases with no gene match: 2. CDR3 length: 15 amino acids. DNA of the CDR3: TGTGCCACCAGTGATCCGGGACAGGGGAACTATGGCTACACCTTC. Translated: CATSDPGQGNYGYTF.

The sample holds one count of this clone. The rearrangement joins TRBV7-2 to TRBJ1-5; D not certain. The V gene lost 6 bases and the J gene lost 5 bases, with 8 bases spanning the gap. Germline assignment: CDR1 SGHTA and CDR2 FQGNSA. The CDR3 has 12 amino acids. CDR3 nucleotide sequence: TGTGCCAGCAGTCTGTCCTATCAGCCCCAGCATTTT. Residues: CASSLSYQPQHF.

The gene calls are TRBV3-1 (or the pseudogene TRBV3-2) and TRBJ2-2; unclear D gene. The V end was cut by 4 bases, the J end by 7 bases, with 13 bases between. Looked up from germline, CDR1 is LGHDT and CDR2 is YNNKEL (reference sequence). CDR3 length: 14 residues. This CDR3 is CASSRETLNGELFF. CDR3 DNA: TGTGCCAGCAGCCGAGAGACTTTGAACGGGGAGCTGTTTTTT.

The V and J genes are TRBV7-9 and TRBJ1-1; TRBD1 might be the D (5 bases). Between the trimmed V and J ends, which lost 7 bases and 4 bases, there was a span of 13 bases. The CDR3 extends over 13 amino acids. The germline V gene has CDR1 SEHNR and CDR2 FQNEAQ (reference sequence). Here the CDR3 reads CASTGLGGTEAFF. DNA for the CDR3: TGTGCCAGCACCGGTTTGGGGGGCACTGAAGCTTTCTTT.

V gene TRBV12-3 or TRBV12-4 combines with J gene TRBJ2-5; D is ambiguous. V shed 4 bases and J shed 5 bases, with 11 bases lying between them. The CDR3 extends over 13 amino acids. The CDR3 nucleotides read TGTGCCAGCAGTTACTATTTATTCGAGACCCAGTACTTC. Translation gives CASSYYLFETQYF.

The V gene is TRBV14, the J gene TRBJ2-1; unclear D gene. V was clipped by 5 bases and J by 6 bases, with 14 bases between them. The CDR3 extends over 14 amino acids. The germline CDR1 and CDR2 sequences are SGHDN and FVKESK. This CDR3 is CASSEPFRSNEQFF. CDR3 nucleotides: TGTGCCAGCAGCGAACCTTTTCGCAGCAATGAGCAGTTCTTC.

The J gene is TRBJ1-5, the V gene TRBV7-2; 10 positions match TRBD1. Per germline, CDR1 SGHTA and CDR2 FQGNSA. This CDR3 has 17 residues. V shed 3 bases and J 2 bases; nucleotides not matched to a gene: 7. CDR3 DNA sequence: TGTGCCAGCAGCTTCCGGGACAGGGGAGGTCGCAATCAGCCCCAGCATTTT. This sequence encodes CASSFRDRGGRNQPQHF.

The chain has TRBV27 and TRBJ2-7, with D perhaps matching TRBD1 (6 bases). The CDR3 sequence is 15 residues long. V was clipped by 2 bases and J by 3 bases, with 14 bases between them. Germline values: CDR1 MNHEY, CDR2 SMNVEV (reference sequence). The CDR3 region is CASSLNLGHFYEQYF. The DNA for the CDR3 is TGTGCCAGCAGTTTAAACTTGGGACACTTCTACGAGCAGTACTTC.

J is TRBJ1-6 and V is TRBV12-3 or TRBV12-4, with D uncertain. The V and J ends lost 5 bases and 6 bases respectively, with 8 bases between them. There are 13 residues in the CDR3. The CDR3 sequence: CASSRESNSPLHF. CDR3 nucleotides: TGTGCCAGCAGTCGGGAGTCTAATTCACCCCTCCACTTT.

This chain links TRBV4-2 with TRBJ2-1; D is possibly TRBD2 (6 bases). The length of the CDR3 is 18 residues. Trimming pared 0 bases from V and 0 bases from J, leaving 15 bases between. CDR1 is LGHNA, CDR2 YNFKEQ, per germline. The CDR3 sequence is CASSQDRERVGSYNEQFF. The DNA of the CDR3 is TGTGCCAGCAGCCAAGATCGGGAGCGGGTTGGCTCCTACAATGAGCAGTTCTTC.